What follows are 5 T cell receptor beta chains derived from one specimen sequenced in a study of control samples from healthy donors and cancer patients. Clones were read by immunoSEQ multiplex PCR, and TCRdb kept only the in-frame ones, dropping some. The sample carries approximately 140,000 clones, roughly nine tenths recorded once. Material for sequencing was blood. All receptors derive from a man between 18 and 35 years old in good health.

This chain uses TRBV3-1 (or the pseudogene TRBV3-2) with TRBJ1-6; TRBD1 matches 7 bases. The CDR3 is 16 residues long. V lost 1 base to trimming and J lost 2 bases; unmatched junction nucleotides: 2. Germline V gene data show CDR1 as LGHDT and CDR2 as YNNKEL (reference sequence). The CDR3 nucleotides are TGTGCCAGCAGCCAAGCCGGGACAGCCTATAATTCACCCCTCCACTTT. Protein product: CASSQAGTAYNSPLHF.

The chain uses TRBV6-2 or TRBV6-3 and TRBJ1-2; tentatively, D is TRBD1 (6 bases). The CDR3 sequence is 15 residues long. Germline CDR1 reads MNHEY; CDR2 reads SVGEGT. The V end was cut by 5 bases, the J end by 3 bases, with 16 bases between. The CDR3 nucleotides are TGTGCCAGCAGTGACCCAGGGGTTGAGTACTATGGCTACACCTTC. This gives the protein CASSDPGVEYYGYTF.

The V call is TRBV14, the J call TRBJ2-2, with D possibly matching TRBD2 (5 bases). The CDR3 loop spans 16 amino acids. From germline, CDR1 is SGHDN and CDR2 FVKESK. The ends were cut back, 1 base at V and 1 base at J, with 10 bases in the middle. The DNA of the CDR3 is TGTGCCAGCAGCCAAGTCGGGGAAGGGAACACCGGGGAGCTGTTTTTT. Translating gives CASSQVGEGNTGELFF.

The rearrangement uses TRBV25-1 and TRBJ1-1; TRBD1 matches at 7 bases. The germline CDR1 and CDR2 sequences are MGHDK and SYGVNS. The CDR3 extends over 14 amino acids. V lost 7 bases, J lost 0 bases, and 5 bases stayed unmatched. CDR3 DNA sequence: TGTGCCAGCACCCCCGGGACAGTGAACACTGAAGCTTTCTTT. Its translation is CASTPGTVNTEAFF.

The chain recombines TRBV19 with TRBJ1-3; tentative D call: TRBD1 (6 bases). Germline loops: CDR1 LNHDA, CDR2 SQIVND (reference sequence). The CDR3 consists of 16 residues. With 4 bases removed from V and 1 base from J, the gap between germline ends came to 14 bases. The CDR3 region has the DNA TGTGCCAGTAGTACCATACAGGGAAGGTCTGGAAACACCATATATTTT. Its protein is CASSTIQGRSGNTIYF.